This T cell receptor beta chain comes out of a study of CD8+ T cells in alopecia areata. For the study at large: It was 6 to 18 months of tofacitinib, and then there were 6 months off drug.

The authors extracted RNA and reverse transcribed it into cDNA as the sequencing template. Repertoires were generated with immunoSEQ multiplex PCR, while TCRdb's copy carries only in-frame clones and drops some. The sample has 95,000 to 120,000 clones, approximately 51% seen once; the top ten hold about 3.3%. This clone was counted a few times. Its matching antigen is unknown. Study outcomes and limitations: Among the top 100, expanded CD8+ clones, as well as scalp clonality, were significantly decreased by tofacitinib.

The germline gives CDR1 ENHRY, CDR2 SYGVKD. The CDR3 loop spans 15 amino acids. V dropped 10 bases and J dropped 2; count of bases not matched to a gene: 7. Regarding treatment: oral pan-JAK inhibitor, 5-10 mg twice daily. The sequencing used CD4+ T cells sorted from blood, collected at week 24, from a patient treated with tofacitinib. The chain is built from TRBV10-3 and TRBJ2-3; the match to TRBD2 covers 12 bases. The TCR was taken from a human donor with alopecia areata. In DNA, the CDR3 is TGTGCCACCTCGACTAGCGGGGGATTCACAGATACGCAGTATTTT. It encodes CATSTSGGFTDTQYF.